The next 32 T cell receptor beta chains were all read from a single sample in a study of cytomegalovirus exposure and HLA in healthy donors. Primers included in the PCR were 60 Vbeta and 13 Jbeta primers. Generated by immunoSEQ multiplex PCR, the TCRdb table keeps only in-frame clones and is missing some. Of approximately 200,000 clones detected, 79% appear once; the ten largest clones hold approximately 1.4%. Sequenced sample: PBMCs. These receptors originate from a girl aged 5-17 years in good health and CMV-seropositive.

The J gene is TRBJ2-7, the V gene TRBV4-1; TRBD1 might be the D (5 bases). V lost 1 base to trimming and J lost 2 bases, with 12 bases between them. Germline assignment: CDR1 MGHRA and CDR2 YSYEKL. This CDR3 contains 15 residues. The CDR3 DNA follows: TGCGCCAGCAGCCAAGTCGGCCAGGGTACCTACGAGCAGTACTTC. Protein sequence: CASSQVGQGTYEQYF.

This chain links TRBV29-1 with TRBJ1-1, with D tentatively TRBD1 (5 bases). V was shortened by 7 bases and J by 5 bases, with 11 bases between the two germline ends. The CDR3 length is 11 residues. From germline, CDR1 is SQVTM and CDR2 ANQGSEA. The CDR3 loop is CSGGGLTEAFF. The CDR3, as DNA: TGCAGCGGGGGGGGATTGACTGAAGCTTTCTTT. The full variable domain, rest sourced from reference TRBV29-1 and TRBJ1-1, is SAVISQKPSRDICQRGTSLTIQCQVDSQVTMMFWYRQQPGQSLTLIATANQGSEATYESGFVIDKFPISRPNLTFSTLTVSNMSPEDSSIYLCSGGGLTEAFFGQGTRLTVV.

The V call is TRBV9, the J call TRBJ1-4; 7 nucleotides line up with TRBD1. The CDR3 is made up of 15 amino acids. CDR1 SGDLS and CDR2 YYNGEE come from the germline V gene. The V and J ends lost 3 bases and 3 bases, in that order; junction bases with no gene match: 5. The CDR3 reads CASSETGFANEKLFF. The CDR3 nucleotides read TGTGCCAGCAGCGAGACAGGGTTCGCTAATGAAAAACTGTTTTTT.

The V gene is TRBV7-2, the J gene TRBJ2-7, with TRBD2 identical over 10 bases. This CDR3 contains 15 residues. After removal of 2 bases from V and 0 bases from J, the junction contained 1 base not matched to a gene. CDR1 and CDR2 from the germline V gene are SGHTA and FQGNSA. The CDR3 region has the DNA TGTGCCAGCAGCTTAACTAGCGGGGTCTCCTACGAGCAGTACTTC. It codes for CASSLTSGVSYEQYF. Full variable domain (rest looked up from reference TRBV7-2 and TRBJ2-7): GAGVSQSPSNKVTEKGKDVELRCDPISGHTALYWYRQSLGQGLEFLIYFQGNSAPDKSGLPSDRFSAERTGGSVSTLTIQRTQQEDSAVYLCASSLTSGVSYEQYFGPGTRLTVT.

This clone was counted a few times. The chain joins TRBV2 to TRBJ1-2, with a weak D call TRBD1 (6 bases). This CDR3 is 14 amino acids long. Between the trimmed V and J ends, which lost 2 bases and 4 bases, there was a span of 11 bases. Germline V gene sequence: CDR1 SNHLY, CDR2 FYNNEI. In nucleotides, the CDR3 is TGTGCCAGCAGTGAACAGGGGAACTTCTATGGCTACACCTTC. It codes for CASSEQGNFYGYTF. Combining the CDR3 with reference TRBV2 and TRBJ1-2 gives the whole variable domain EPEVTQTPSHQVTQMGQEVILRCVPISNHLYFYWYRQILGQKVEFLVSFYNNEISEKSEIFDDQFSVERPDGSNFTLKIRSTKLEDSAMYFCASSEQGNFYGYTFGSGTRLTVV.

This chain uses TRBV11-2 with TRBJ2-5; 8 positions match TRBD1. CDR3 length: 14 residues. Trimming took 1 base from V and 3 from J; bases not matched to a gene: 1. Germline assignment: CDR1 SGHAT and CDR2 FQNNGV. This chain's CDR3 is CASSLGTGKETQYF. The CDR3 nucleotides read TGTGCCAGCAGCTTAGGGACAGGGAAAGAGACCCAGTACTTC.

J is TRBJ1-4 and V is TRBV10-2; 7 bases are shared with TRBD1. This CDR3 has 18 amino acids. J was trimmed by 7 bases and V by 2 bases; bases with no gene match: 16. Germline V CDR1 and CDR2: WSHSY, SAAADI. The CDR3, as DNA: TGCGCCAGCAGTGAGGTGGAGGGGGCCTCAAGACCGCTTGAAAAACTGTTTTTT. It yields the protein CASSEVEGASRPLEKLFF.

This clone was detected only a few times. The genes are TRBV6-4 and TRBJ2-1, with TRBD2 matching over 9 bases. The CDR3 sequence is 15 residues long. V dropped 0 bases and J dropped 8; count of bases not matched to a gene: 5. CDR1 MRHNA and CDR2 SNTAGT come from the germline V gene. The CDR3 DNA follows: TGTGCCAGCAGTGACTCGGGTAGCGGGGGCGATGAGCAGTTCTTC. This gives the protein CASSDSGSGGDEQFF.

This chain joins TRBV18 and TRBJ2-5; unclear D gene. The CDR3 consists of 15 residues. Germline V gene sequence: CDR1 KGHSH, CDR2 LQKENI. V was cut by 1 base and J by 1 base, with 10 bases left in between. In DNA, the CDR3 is TGTGCCAGCTCACCACGTTCAGGAACCCAAGAGACCCAGTACTTC. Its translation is CASSPRSGTQETQYF.

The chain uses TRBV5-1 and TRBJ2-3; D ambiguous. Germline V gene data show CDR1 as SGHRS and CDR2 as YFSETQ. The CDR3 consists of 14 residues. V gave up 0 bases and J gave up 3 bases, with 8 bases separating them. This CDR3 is CASSLAIRTDTQYF. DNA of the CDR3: TGCGCCAGCAGCTTGGCCATCAGGACAGATACGCAGTATTTT.

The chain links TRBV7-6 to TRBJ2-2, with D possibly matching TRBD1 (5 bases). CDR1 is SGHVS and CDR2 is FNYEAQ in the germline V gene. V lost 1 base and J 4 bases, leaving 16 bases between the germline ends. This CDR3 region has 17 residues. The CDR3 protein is CASSLGAQGRTTGELFF. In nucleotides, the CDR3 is TGTGCCAGCAGCTTAGGGGCCCAGGGCAGGACCACCGGGGAGCTGTTTTTT.

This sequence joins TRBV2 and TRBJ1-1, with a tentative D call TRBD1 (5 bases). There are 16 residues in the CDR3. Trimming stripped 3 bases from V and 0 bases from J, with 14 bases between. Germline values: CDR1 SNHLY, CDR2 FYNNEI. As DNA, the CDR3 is TGTGCCAGCAGTGACGGGGGACTGGGCATGAACACTGAAGCTTTCTTT. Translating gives CASSDGGLGMNTEAFF.

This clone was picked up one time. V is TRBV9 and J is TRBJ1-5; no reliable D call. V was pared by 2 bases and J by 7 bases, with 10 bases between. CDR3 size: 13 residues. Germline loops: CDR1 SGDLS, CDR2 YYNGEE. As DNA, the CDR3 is TGTGCCAGCAGCGTGGAGGTAGGACAGCCCCAGCATTTT. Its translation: CASSVEVGQPQHF.

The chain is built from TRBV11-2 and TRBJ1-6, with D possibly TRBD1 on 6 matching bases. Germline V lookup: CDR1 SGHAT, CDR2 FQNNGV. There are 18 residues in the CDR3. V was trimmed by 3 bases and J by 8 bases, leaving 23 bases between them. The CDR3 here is CASSFLAGASLVDSPLHF. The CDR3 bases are TGTGCCAGCAGCTTCTTAGCAGGGGCTTCCCTTGTTGATTCACCCCTCCACTTT.

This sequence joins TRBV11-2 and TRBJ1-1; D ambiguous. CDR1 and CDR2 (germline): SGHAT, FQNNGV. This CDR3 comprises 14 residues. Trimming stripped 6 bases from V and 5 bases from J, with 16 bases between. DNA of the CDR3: TGTGCCAGCAGTTCAAACTCCGTGGTTACTGAAGCTTTCTTT. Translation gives CASSSNSVVTEAFF.

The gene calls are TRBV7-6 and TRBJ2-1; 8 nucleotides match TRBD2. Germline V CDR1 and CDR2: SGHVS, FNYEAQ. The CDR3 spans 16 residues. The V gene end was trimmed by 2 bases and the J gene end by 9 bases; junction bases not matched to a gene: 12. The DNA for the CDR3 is TGTGCCAGCAGCTTATCGGGCGGGGGGAAGAAGGGTGAGCAGTTCTTC. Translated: CASSLSGGGKKGEQFF.

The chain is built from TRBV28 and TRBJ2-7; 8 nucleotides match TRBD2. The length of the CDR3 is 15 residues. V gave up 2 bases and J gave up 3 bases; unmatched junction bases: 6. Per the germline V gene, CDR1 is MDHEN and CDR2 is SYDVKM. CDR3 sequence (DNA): TGTGCCAGCAGTTTAAGCGGGGGCGTGGTCTACGAGCAGTACTTC. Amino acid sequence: CASSLSGGVVYEQYF. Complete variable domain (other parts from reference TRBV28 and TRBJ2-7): DVKVTQSSRYLVKRTGEKVFLECVQDMDHENMFWYRQDPGLGLRLIYFSYDVKMKEKGDIPEGYSVSREKKERFSLILESASTNQTSMYLCASSLSGGVVYEQYFGPGTRLTVT.

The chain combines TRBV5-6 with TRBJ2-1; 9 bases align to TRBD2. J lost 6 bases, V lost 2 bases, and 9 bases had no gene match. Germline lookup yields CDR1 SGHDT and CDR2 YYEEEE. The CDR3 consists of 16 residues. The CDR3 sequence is CASSFEAGGPRNEQFF. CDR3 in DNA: TGTGCCAGCAGCTTTGAGGCGGGGGGGCCCCGCAATGAGCAGTTCTTC.

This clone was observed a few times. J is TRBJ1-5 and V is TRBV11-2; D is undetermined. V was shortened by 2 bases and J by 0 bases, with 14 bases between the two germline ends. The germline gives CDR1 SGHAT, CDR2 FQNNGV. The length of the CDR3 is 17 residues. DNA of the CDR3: TGTGCCAGCAGCTTAAGCGGAGGGTATGATAGCAATCAGCCCCAGCATTTT. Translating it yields CASSLSGGYDSNQPQHF.

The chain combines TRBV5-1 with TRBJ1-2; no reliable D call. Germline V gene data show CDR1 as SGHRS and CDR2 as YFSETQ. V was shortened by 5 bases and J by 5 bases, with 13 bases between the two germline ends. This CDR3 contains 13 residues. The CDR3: CASRPQTRYGYTF. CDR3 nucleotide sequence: TGCGCCAGCAGACCCCAGACTCGGTATGGCTACACCTTC.

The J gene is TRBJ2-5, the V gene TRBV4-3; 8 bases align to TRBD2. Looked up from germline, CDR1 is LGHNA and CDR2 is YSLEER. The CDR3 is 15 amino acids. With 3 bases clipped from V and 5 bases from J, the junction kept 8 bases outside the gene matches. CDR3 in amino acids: CASSQGTGTRETQYF. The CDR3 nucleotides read TGCGCCAGCAGCCAGGGGACCGGGACTAGGGAGACCCAGTACTTC.

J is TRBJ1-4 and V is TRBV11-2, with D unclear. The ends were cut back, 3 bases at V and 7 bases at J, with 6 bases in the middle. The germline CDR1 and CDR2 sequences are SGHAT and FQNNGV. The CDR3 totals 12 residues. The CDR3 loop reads CASSFTGEKLFF. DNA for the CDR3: TGTGCCAGCAGCTTTACGGGTGAAAAACTGTTTTTT.

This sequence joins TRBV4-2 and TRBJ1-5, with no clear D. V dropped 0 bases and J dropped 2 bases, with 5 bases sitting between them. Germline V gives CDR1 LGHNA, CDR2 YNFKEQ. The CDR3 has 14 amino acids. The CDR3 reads CASSQDLGNQPQHF. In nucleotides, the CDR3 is TGTGCCAGCAGCCAAGATCTCGGCAATCAGCCCCAGCATTTT.

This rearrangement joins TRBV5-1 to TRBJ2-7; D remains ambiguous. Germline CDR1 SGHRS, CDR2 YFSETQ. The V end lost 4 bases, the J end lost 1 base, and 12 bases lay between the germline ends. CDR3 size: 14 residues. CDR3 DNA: TGCGCCAGCAGCGGAGAGCTAGAGTCCTACGAGCAGTACTTC. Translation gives CASSGELESYEQYF.

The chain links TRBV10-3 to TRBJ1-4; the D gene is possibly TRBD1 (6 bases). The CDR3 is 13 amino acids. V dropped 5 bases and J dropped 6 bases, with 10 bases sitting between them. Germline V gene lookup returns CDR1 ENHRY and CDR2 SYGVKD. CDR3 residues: CAISQGRDEKLFF. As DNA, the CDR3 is TGTGCCATCAGTCAGGGGCGCGATGAAAAACTGTTTTTT.

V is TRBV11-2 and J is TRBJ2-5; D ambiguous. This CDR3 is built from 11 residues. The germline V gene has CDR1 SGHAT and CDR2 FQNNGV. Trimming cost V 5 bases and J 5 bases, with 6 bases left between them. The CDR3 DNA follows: TGTGCCAGCAGCCCGAGCGAGACCCAGTACTTC. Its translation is CASSPSETQYF.

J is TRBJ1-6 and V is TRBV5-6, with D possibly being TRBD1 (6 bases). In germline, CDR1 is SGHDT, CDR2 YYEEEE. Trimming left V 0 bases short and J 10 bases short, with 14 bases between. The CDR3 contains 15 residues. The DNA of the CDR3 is TGTGCCAGCAGCTTGGTCGGCAGGGGCAAATCACCCCTCCACTTT. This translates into CASSLVGRGKSPLHF.

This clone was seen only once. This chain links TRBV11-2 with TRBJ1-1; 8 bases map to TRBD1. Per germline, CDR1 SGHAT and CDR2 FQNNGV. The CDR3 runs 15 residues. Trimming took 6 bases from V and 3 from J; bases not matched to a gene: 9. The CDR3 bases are TGTGCCAGCAGGTCCTTCAGGGGGCATGACACTGAAGCTTTCTTT. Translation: CASRSFRGHDTEAFF. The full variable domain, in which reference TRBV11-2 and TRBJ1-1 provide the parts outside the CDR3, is EAGVAQSPRYKIIEKRQSVAFWCNPISGHATLYWYQQILGQGPKLLIQFQNNGVVDDSQLPKDRFSAERLKGVDSTLKIQPAKLEDSAVYLCASRSFRGHDTEAFFGQGTRLTVV.

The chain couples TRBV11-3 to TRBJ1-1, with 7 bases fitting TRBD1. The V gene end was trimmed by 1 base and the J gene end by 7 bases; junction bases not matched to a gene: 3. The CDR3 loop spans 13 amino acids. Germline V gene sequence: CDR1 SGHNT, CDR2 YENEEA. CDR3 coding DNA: TGTGCCAGCAGCTTAGGGGGGACAGATGAAGCTTTCTTT. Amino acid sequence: CASSLGGTDEAFF.

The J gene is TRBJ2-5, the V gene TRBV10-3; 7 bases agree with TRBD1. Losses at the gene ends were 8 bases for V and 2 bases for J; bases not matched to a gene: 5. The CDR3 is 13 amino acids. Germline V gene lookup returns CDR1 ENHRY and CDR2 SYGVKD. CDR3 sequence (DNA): TGTGCCATCTCTCCGGGACAGCAAGAGACCCAGTACTTC. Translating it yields CAISPGQQETQYF.

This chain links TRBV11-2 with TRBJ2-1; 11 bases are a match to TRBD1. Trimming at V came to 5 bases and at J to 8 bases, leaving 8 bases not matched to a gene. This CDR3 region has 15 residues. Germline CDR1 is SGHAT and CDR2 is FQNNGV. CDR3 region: CASSPRTGGDYEQFF. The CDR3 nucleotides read TGTGCCAGCAGCCCCCGGACAGGGGGCGATTATGAGCAGTTCTTC.

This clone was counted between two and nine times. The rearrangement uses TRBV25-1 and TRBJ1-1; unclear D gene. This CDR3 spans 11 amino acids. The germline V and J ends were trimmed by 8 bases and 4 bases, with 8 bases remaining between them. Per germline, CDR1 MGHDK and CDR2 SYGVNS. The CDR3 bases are TGTGCCAGCTTTAGTGGCACTGAAGCTTTCTTT. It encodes CASFSGTEAFF.